Listed here are 9 T cell receptor delta chains from one sample, sequenced in a study of delta chain sequences of gamma delta T cells. TCRdb fed the PCR reads to CATT. Among about 3,400 delta-chain clones listed, less than 75% were seen once. Specimen: a tumor sample. Receptors originate from a human donor with breast cancer.

This chain joins TRDV2 and TRDJ1; weak D call: TRDD3 (6 bases). The CDR3 contains 20 residues. Germline lookup yields CDR1 GEAIGNYY and CDR2 EKD. Trimming cost V 0 bases and J 0 bases, with 25 bases left between them. The CDR3 is CACDTVAREGDGKYTDKLIF. CDR3 in DNA: TGTGCCTGTGACACCGTGGCAAGGGAGGGGGACGGAAAATACACCGATAAACTCATCTTT.

A note on this clone: The TCRdb record carries a much larger clone's protein, which differs from this DNA's translation at residue 5; a read error is the likely cause, and the protein listed here is the DNA translation. The gene calls are TRDV2 and TRDJ1; D perhaps matches TRDD3 (6 bases). The V gene lost 3 bases and the J gene lost 0 bases, with 28 bases spanning the gap. The CDR3 totals 20 residues. CDR1 is GEAIGNYY, CDR2 EKD, per germline. The CDR3 DNA sequence: TGTGCCTGTGACCCCGTGTCAAGGGAGGGGGACCGACCTTACACCGATAAACTCATCTTT. Translated, it gives CACDPVSREGDRPYTDKLIF.

The V gene is TRDV3, the J gene TRDJ1; 9 nucleotides line up with TRDD3. From germline, CDR1 is TVYSNPD and CDR2 GDNSRS (reference sequence). CDR3 length: 18 residues. The CDR3 DNA follows: TGTGCTTGCGTGCCCGAGATCCTATTTACTGGGGGAGAGCGTATACTCATCTTT. Protein product: CACVPEILFTGGERILIF.

This clone was detected only a few times. For this DNA, TCRdb reports the protein of a much larger clone, which diverges at residue 13, most likely from a read error; the protein presented here is translated directly from the DNA. Within the sample, other DNA sequences also encode this same CDR3. The chain carries TRDV3 and TRDJ1; D is perhaps TRDD2 or TRDD3 (5 bases each). Germline CDR1 TVYSNPD, CDR2 GDNSRS (reference sequence). V lost 3 bases and J 2 bases, leaving 31 bases between the germline ends. CDR3 length equals 19 residues. In nucleotides, the CDR3 is TGTGCCTTGCCCGTCCCTTCAACTTGGGGAAAACAGTGTACCGATAAACTCATCTTT. Encoded protein: CALPVPSTWGKQCTDKLIF. Full variable domain (rest looked up from reference TRDV3 and TRDJ1): CDKVTQSSPDQTVASGSEVVLLCTYDTVYSNPDLFWYRIRPDYSFQFVFYGDNSRSEGADFTQGRFSVKHILTQKAFHLVISPVRTEDSATYYCALPVPSTWGKQCTDKLIFGKGTRVTVEP.

This clone is medium-sized. The protein that TCRdb holds for this DNA derives from a much larger clone and differs from the translated DNA at residue 3, which likely indicates a read error; the protein shown here is translated from the DNA. This chain links TRDV2 with TRDJ1; the D is unclear. Germline V gene data show CDR1 as GEAIGNYY and CDR2 as EKD. The length of the CDR3 is 18 residues. In DNA form, the CDR3 reads TGTGCCCGTGACACTTTGCTTGATCGATCGGAGTACACCGATAAACTCATCTTT. Protein sequence: CARDTLLDRSEYTDKLIF.

The chain recombines TRDV2 with TRDJ3, with no clear D. Trimming left V 8 bases short and J 1 base short, with 29 bases between. The V gene's germline CDR1 is GEAIGNYY and CDR2 EKD. CDR3 length: 21 amino acids. This chain's CDR3 is CAYDTASERRAKSWDTRQMFF. The DNA for the CDR3 is TGTGCCTACGACACTGCCTCTGAGAGACGTGCTAAATCCTGGGACACCCGACAGATGTTTTTC.

Note on this clone: The junction differs from germline at one of its ends, possibly a read error. The CDR3 loop is CARLAENTDKLIF. The CDR3 DNA reads TGCGCAAGACTGGCGGAAAACACCGATAAACTCATCTTT. This rearrangement joins TRDV2 to TRDJ1; tentative D call: TRDD3 (5 bases). This CDR3 is 13 amino acids long. Germline V gene lookup returns CDR1 GEAIGNYY and CDR2 EKD.

J is TRDJ1 and V is TRDV1; 10 bases fit TRDD3. Germline V gene sequence: CDR1 TSWWSYY, CDR2 QGS. CDR3 length: 18 residues. The J segment lost 3 bases and the V segment lost 0 bases, leaving 10 bases of the junction unmatched. As DNA, the CDR3 is TGTGCTCTTGGGGAACTATGGGTACTGGGGGATCCGTCCGATAAACTCATCTTT. Encoded protein: CALGELWVLGDPSDKLIF.

Comments on this clone: Relative to the germline gene, one junction end is altered; a read error may explain this. The chain is built from TRDV2 and TRDJ1, with TRDD3 as a possible D gene (5 bases). The length of the CDR3 is 15 residues. The germline gives CDR1 GEAIGNYY, CDR2 EKD. This chain's CDR3 is CACAPVGEDTDNFFF. CDR3 nucleotide sequence: TGTGCCTGTGCCCCAGTTGGGGAGGACACCGATAACTTCTTCTTT.